A selection of T cell receptor beta chains follows, all from one sample in a study of T cell responses to AZD1222 COVID-19 vaccine. Produced via immunoSEQ multiplex PCR; TCRdb's table is partial and in-frame only. The profile shows around 90,000 clones, more than 75% of them singletons. The sample here was peripheral blood, taken on day 0 of MenACWY control vaccination. The receptors stem from an adult in good health. CDR3s include the opening cysteine and the closing phenylalanine or tryptophan. D genes are given only for firm matches. Clone size is given for some rows only: seen once, a few or many times, or a class if the clone is expanded.

>-|TRBV27|-|TRBJ1-2
CASSLRVGGRGGVPYGYTF
TGTGCCAGCAGTTTAAGGGTTGGGGGGCGCGGTGGAGTTCCCTATGGCTACACCTTC
>-|TRBV28|-|TRBJ1-3
CASSLAYSGNTIYF
TGTGCCAGCAGTTTAGCGTATTCTGGAAACACCATATATTTT
>-|TRBV5-8|once|TRBJ1-2
CASSLGDSRGRGGYTF
TGTGCCAGCAGCTTGGGGGATTCCAGGGGTAGAGGAGGCTACACCTTC
>TRBD2|TRBV2|-|TRBJ2-5
CASGEQGTSGGLYF
TGTGCCAGTGGGGAACAGGGGACTAGCGGGGGACTGTACTTC
>TRBD1|TRBV6-5|-|TRBJ1-6
CASSRDRVDSPLHF
TGTGCCAGCAGCCGGGACAGGGTGGATTCACCCCTCCACTTT
>-|TRBV6-5|-|TRBJ1-2
CASSQSLTGSYGYTF
TGTGCCAGCAGTCAGAGCCTCACAGGGTCCTATGGCTACACCTTC
>-|TRBV6-5|-|TRBJ1-4
CASSYGLGGAEKLFF
TGTGCCAGCAGTTACGGATTGGGGGGTGCTGAAAAACTGTTTTTT
>TRBD1|TRBV6-2/TRBV6-3|-|TRBJ2-3
CASSRQGAVDTQYF
TGTGCCAGCAGTAGACAGGGGGCGGTAGATACGCAGTATTTT
>TRBD2|TRBV5-4|-|TRBJ2-5
CASSPGTSGETQYF
TGTGCCAGCAGCCCGGGGACTAGCGGAGAGACCCAGTACTTC
>-|TRBV11-2|-|TRBJ1-5
CASSLGGGSQPQHF
TGTGCCAGCAGCTTAGGCGGGGGCTCTCAGCCCCAGCATTTT
>-|TRBV28|-|TRBJ1-6
CASSSLQGGVNSPLHF
TGTGCCAGCAGTTCCCTACAGGGCGGTGTTAATTCACCCCTCCACTTT
>TRBD1|TRBV18|-|TRBJ1-5
CASSSGQGSNQPQHF
TGTGCCAGCTCGTCGGGACAGGGGAGCAATCAGCCCCAGCATTTT
>-|TRBV28|-|TRBJ1-2
CASSSLQGSGYTF
TGTGCCAGCAGTTCCCTACAGGGTTCTGGCTACACCTTC
>TRBD1|TRBV5-1|-|TRBJ2-7
CASSPRQGLHEQYF
TGCGCCAGCAGCCCTCGACAGGGTTTGCACGAGCAGTACTTC
>TRBD2|TRBV28|-|TRBJ2-5
CASRFREDTRGGPLSETQYF
TGTGCCAGCAGGTTCAGGGAGGACACCCGGGGGGGTCCTCTGTCAGAGACCCAGTACTTC
>-|TRBV18|-|TRBJ2-5
CASSQDQETQYF
TGTGCCAGCTCTCAAGACCAAGAGACCCAGTACTTC
>TRBD2|TRBV6-5|-|TRBJ2-1
CASSLAAGGQFF
TGTGCCAGCAGTTTGGCTGCGGGAGGACAGTTCTTC
>TRBD1|TRBV7-8|once|TRBJ2-1
CASSLPRQGFDEQFF
TGTGCCAGCAGCTTACCGCGACAGGGGTTCGATGAGCAGTTCTTC
>-|TRBV27|-|TRBJ1-5
CASSLYWESNQPQHF
TGTGCCAGCAGTTTATATTGGGAGAGCAATCAGCCCCAGCATTTT
>-|TRBV23-1|-|TRBJ2-7
CASSEKSAYEQYF
TGCGCCAGCAGTGAGAAAAGCGCCTACGAGCAGTACTTC
>TRBD1|TRBV28|-|TRBJ1-5
CASSLAPDRGGRNQPQHF
TGTGCCAGCAGTTTAGCCCCTGACAGGGGTGGAAGGAATCAGCCCCAGCATTTT
>TRBD2|TRBV2|-|TRBJ2-4
CASSLNSGGYIQYF
TGTGCCAGCAGCCTCAATAGCGGGGGTTACATTCAGTACTTC
>-|TRBV6-5|few|TRBJ2-7
CASSGSSYEQYF
TGTGCCAGCAGCGGGAGCTCCTACGAGCAGTACTTC
>-|TRBV3-1/TRBV3-2|-|TRBJ2-2
CASSRVRELFF
TGTGCCAGCAGCCGGGTGCGGGAGCTGTTTTTT
>-|TRBV18|-|TRBJ2-5
CASSLDMGKETQYF
TGTGCCAGCTCATTGGATATGGGGAAAGAGACCCAGTACTTC
>-|TRBV6-5|-|TRBJ2-7
CASRGSEGGSYEQYF
TGTGCCAGCAGGGGATCGGAGGGGGGAAGTTACGAGCAGTACTTC
>TRBD1|TRBV11-3|-|TRBJ2-7
CASSPGTASGREQYF
TGTGCCAGCAGCCCGGGGACAGCGTCAGGGCGCGAGCAGTACTTC
>-|TRBV27|-|TRBJ1-2
CASSLSRVGGYTF
TGTGCCAGCAGTTTAAGCAGGGTTGGAGGCTACACCTTC
>-|TRBV7-9|few|TRBJ2-7
CASSFVGEEQYF
TGTGCCAGCAGCTTTGTAGGGGAGGAGCAGTACTTC
>-|TRBV21-1|-|TRBJ2-7
CASSKENRTYEQYF
TGTGCCAGCAGCAAAGAGAACAGGACCTACGAGCAGTACTTC
>TRBD1|TRBV19|-|TRBJ2-2
CASSDRGAGTGELFF
TGTGCCAGTTCGGACAGGGGAGCGGGCACCGGGGAGCTGTTTTTT
>-|TRBV2|-|TRBJ2-7
CASSLSAKGEQYF
TGTGCCAGCAGTTTATCCGCCAAGGGGGAGCAGTACTTC
>TRBD1|TRBV2|-|TRBJ2-1
CASSSTGNEQFF
TGTGCCAGCAGTTCGACAGGGAATGAGCAGTTCTTC
>-|TRBV6-5|-|TRBJ2-1
CASTGLDYNEQFF
TGTGCCAGCACGGGACTGGACTACAATGAGCAGTTCTTC
>-|TRBV11-2|-|TRBJ1-1
CASSSIPQTMGAFF
TGTGCCAGCAGCTCTATCCCCCAGACCATGGGAGCTTTCTTT
>-|TRBV28|-|TRBJ2-1
CATRPLGTYNEQFF
TGTGCCACCCGACCGCTGGGGACCTACAATGAGCAGTTCTTC
>TRBD1|TRBV7-2|-|TRBJ1-1
CATGTGGKNTEAFF
TGTGCCACCGGGACAGGGGGCAAGAACACTGAAGCTTTCTTT
>-|TRBV5-5|-|TRBJ1-1
CASSLGRPNTEAFF
TGTGCCAGCAGCTTGGGACGGCCGAACACTGAAGCTTTCTTT
>-|TRBV6-5|-|TRBJ2-1
CASNGNSYNEQFF
TGTGCCAGTAATGGTAACTCCTACAATGAGCAGTTCTTC
>-|TRBV6-5|-|TRBJ2-7
CASSYAGVSYEQYF
TGTGCCAGCAGTTACGCAGGGGTTTCCTACGAGCAGTACTTC
>-|TRBV19|-|TRBJ1-5
CASSIQASNQPQHF
TGTGCCAGTAGTATACAGGCTAGCAATCAGCCCCAGCATTTT
>-|TRBV9|-|TRBJ1-5
CASSVYGTLNQPQHF
TGTGCCAGCAGCGTCTATGGGACCCTCAATCAGCCCCAGCATTTT
>TRBD2|TRBV29-1|once|TRBJ2-1
CSPLGRGNEQFF
TGCAGCCCGCTCGGGAGGGGGAATGAGCAGTTCTTC
>TRBD1|TRBV20-1|-|TRBJ2-3
CSAKQGDTQYF
TGCAGTGCTAAACAGGGGGATACGCAGTATTTT
>-|TRBV11-1|-|TRBJ1-1
CASRASTGEAFF
TGTGCCAGCAGGGCGAGCACAGGTGAAGCTTTCTTT
>TRBD1|TRBV3-1/TRBV3-2|-|TRBJ1-2
CASSHGQGARGYTF
TGTGCCAGCAGCCATGGACAGGGGGCTCGCGGCTACACCTTC
>TRBD1|TRBV27|-|TRBJ2-7
CASSLGPGQGVFEQYF
TGTGCCAGCAGTTTAGGCCCGGGACAGGGGGTTTTCGAGCAGTACTTC
>-|TRBV28|-|TRBJ1-1
CASDLFSGAQKHEAFF
TGTGCCAGCGATCTTTTTTCTGGGGCCCAGAAGCATGAAGCTTTCTTT
>TRBD1|TRBV6-5|-|TRBJ2-2
CASKLGTGGTGELFF
TGTGCCAGCAAACTCGGGACAGGGGGCACCGGGGAGCTGTTTTTT
>-|TRBV10-2|-|TRBJ1-3
CASSESAGAGNTIYF
TGCGCCAGCAGTGAGTCGGCAGGGGCTGGAAACACCATATATTTT
>-|TRBV15|-|TRBJ2-2
CATSRARAGELFF
TGTGCCACCAGCAGAGCTCGGGCCGGGGAGCTGTTTTTT
>TRBD2|TRBV24-1|-|TRBJ2-7
CATSGAGGYEQYF
TGTGCCACCAGTGGGGCGGGAGGCTACGAGCAGTACTTC
>TRBD1|TRBV6-5|-|TRBJ1-2
CASSYVSGQGVYGYTF
TGTGCCAGCAGTTACGTGTCGGGACAGGGGGTATATGGCTACACCTTC
>TRBD1|TRBV12-3/TRBV12-4|-|TRBJ1-1
CASSSQGPEAFF
TGTGCCAGCAGTTCACAGGGGCCTGAAGCTTTCTTT
>-|TRBV21-1|-|TRBJ2-4
CASSKDRGTDAKNIQYF
TGTGCCAGCAGCAAAGACAGGGGGACAGACGCCAAAAACATTCAGTACTTC